This TCR beta chain was observed in a study of vaccination effects on CD4 cells after COVID-19. For the study at large: Each culture well received under 2.5 million PBMC. These cells were then cultured in IMDM with approximately 9.8 IU/ml IL-2 and 8.5 to 10 ug/ml peptides.

Overall study results and limits: The study found marked clonal contraction of infection- and vaccine-induced clones late after vaccination.

Sequencing used immunoSEQ multiplex PCR; TCRdb keeps in-frame clones, though not all of them. Of some 40,000 clones listed, 82% are singletons. In regard to this clone: The antigen remains unidentified.

With more than nine days of culture completed, CD4+ T cells were isolated. Previously uninfected by SARS-CoV-2, the vaccine recipients also showed negative nucleocapsid antibodies. Fresh IL-2-containing medium replaced half the medium on days 3 and 7. This receptor was taken from a human donor who received a COVID-19 vaccine. Specimen: CD4+ T cells from PBMCs cultured without peptide, collected before COVID-19 vaccination.

The CDR3 DNA reads TGTGCCAGCAGCCAAGATCAGGACCGCTCTGGAAACACCATATATTTT. Amino acids: CASSQDQDRSGNTIYF. This rearrangement joins TRBV4-2 to TRBJ1-3; unclear D gene. Per the germline V gene, CDR1 is LGHNA and CDR2 is YNFKEQ. The V end was cut by 0 bases, the J end by 0 bases, with 9 bases between. The CDR3 spans 16 residues.